This T cell receptor (beta chain) appears in the sequencing data of a study of cytomegalovirus exposure and HLA in healthy donors. Regarding the study as a whole: The study put roughly 160 TCR beta chains on its list as cytomegalovirus-associated. TCR beta sequences reportedly predicted most subjects' HLA-A and HLA-B alleles accurately. In a later analysis, the majority of CMV-associated beta chains seemingly showed HLA restriction.

From germline, CDR1 is MDHEN and CDR2 SYDVKM. Trimming pared 8 bases from V and 3 bases from J, leaving 19 bases between. The CDR3 contains 15 residues. Primers included in the PCR were 60 Vbeta and 13 Jbeta primers. The assay was immunoSEQ multiplex PCR, and TCRdb's table has in-frame clones only and misses some. The table records 110,000 to 150,000 clones, around 82% of them present only once. This clone has only a few counts. Its target is not known. This rearrangement joins TRBV28 to TRBJ1-2, with a tentative D call TRBD1 (6 bases). This receptor was taken from a woman aged 18 to 35 in good health and CMV-seropositive. Sequenced input: PBMCs. The CDR3 loop reads CASGIRQGKDYGYTF. The CDR3 region has the DNA TGTGCCAGCGGTATAAGGCAGGGGAAGGACTATGGCTACACCTTC.